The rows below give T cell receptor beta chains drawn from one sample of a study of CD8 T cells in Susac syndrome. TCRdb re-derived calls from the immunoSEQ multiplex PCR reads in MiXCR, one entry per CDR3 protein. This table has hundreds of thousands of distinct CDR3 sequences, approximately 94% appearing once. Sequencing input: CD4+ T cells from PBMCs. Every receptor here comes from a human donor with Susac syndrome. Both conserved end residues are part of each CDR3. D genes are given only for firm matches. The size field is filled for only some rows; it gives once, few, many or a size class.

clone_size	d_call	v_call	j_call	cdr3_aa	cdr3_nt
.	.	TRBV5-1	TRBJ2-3	CASSFETDTQYF	TGCGCCAGCAGCTTCGAGACAGATACGCAGTATTTT
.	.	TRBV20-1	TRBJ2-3	CSARDPGQATDTQYF	TGCAGTGCTAGAGATCCGGGACAAGCCACAGATACGCAGTATTTT
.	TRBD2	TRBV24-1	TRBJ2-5	CATSDTGTSGGETQYF	TGTGCCACCAGTGACACCGGGACTAGCGGGGGTGAGACCCAGTACTTC
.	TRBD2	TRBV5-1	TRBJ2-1	CASSLAPSGGDNEQFF	TGCGCCAGCAGCTTGGCCCCTAGCGGGGGGGACAATGAGCAGTTCTTC
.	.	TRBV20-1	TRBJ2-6	CSAEPPGANVLTF	TGCAGTGCGGAGCCCCCTGGGGCCAACGTCCTGACTTTC
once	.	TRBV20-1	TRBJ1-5	CSASQQGAQPQHF	TGCAGTGCTAGTCAGCAGGGCGCTCAGCCCCAGCATTTT
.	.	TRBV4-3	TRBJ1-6	CASSPDMYNSPLHF	TGCGCCAGCAGCCCGGACATGTATAATTCACCCCTCCACTTT
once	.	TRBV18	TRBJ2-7	CASSPLLGGDEQYF	TGTGCCAGCTCACCACTGCTGGGTGGGGACGAGCAGTACTTC
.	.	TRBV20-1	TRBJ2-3	CSASWRSTDTQYF	TGCAGTGCTAGTTGGCGGAGCACAGATACGCAGTATTTT
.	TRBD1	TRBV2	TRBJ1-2	CASSIGQGVYGYTF	TGTGCCAGCAGTATTGGACAGGGGGTCTATGGCTACACCTTC
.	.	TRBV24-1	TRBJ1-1	CATRGRGVNTEAFF	TGTGCCACCAGGGGCAGGGGAGTGAACACTGAAGCTTTCTTT
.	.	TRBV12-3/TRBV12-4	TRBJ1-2	CASTLDESPYGYTF	TGTGCCAGCACCCTAGATGAGTCTCCCTATGGCTACACCTTC
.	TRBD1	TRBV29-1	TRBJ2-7	CSVVGQGVGEQYF	TGCAGCGTTGTTGGTCAGGGGGTGGGGGAGCAGTACTTC
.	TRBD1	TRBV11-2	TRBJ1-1	CASSAAAGGGGWNTEAFF	TGTGCCAGCAGCGCGGCGGCAGGGGGCGGGGGTTGGAACACTGAAGCTTTCTTT
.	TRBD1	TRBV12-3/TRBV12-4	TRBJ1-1	CASSSNDRGNTEAFF	TGTGCCAGCAGTTCGAACGACAGGGGGAACACTGAAGCTTTCTTT
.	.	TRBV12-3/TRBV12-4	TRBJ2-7	CASSPQGSGDEQYF	TGTGCCAGCAGCCCCCAAGGTTCAGGGGACGAGCAGTACTTC
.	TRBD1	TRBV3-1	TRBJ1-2	CASSQHDREASGYTF	TGTGCCAGCAGCCAGCATGACAGGGAGGCAAGTGGCTACACCTTC
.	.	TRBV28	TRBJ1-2	CASSLSGIPTHGYTF	TGTGCCAGCAGTTTATCAGGGATCCCCACCCATGGCTACACCTTC
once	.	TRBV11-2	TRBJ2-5	CASSLLTTRGGETQYF	TGTGCCAGCAGCTTACTGACGACGAGGGGCGGAGAGACCCAGTACTTC
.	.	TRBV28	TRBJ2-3	CASSLWEGRGADTQYF	TGTGCCAGCAGTTTATGGGAGGGCAGGGGTGCAGATACGCAGTATTTT
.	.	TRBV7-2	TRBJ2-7	CASSGIGTINEQYF	TGTGCCAGCAGCGGAATCGGGACAATCAACGAGCAGTACTTC
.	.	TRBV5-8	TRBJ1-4	CASSLLGRQTNEKLFF	TGTGCCAGCAGCTTACTAGGGCGGCAAACTAATGAAAAACTGTTTTTT
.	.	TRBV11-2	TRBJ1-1	CASSSRVQNTEAFF	TGTGCCAGCAGCTCGCGGGTGCAGAACACTGAAGCTTTCTTT
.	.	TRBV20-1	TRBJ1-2	CSARSREVALPTMGYTF	TGCAGTGCCCGATCCAGGGAGGTGGCCTTACCCACTATGGGCTACACCTTC
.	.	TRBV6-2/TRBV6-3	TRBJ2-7	CASSSSSDEQYF	TGTGCCAGCAGTTCCTCTAGCGACGAGCAGTACTTC
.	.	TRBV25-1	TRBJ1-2	CASSEWALSGRGVNYGYTF	TGTGCCAGCAGTGAATGGGCCCTAAGCGGTCGGGGGGTAAACTATGGCTACACCTTC
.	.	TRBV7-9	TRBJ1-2	CASSHGSETGNYGYTF	TGTGCCAGCAGTCACGGGTCCGAGACAGGAAACTATGGCTACACCTTC
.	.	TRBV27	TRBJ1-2	CASSAATGLGFSGYTF	TGTGCCAGCAGTGCCGCGACCGGGTTGGGTTTTTCGGGCTACACCTTC
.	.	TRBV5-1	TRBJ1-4	CASSLEGMENEKLFF	TGCGCCAGCAGCTTGGAAGGGATGGAGAATGAAAAACTGTTTTTT
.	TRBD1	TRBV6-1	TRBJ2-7	CASSEAGDRGTYEQYF	TGTGCCAGCAGTGAAGCGGGGGACAGGGGAACCTACGAGCAGTACTTC
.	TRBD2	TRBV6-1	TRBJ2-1	CASTASGGDNEQFF	TGTGCCAGCACAGCTAGCGGGGGGGACAATGAGCAGTTCTTC
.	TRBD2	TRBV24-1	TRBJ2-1	CATSMTSGGLYNEQFF	TGTGCCACCAGTATGACTAGCGGGGGCCTCTACAATGAGCAGTTCTTC
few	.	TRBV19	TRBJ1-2	CASSPGPYGYTF	TGTGCCAGTAGTCCGGGACCCTATGGCTACACCTTC
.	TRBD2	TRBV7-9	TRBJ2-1	CASSSLAGDLSYNEQFF	TGTGCCAGCAGCTCCCTAGCGGGGGACCTCTCCTACAATGAGCAGTTCTTC
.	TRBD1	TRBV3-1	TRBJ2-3	CASSPTGGADTQYF	TGTGCCAGCAGCCCGACAGGGGGCGCAGATACGCAGTATTTT
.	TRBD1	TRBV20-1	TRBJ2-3	CSAVQGAVVTDTQYF	TGCAGTGCTGTACAGGGGGCTGTGGTGACAGATACGCAGTATTTT
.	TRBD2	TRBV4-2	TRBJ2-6	CASSQEMTSGGLYSGANVLTF	TGTGCCAGCAGCCAGGAGATGACTAGCGGGGGCCTTTACTCTGGGGCCAACGTCCTGACTTTC